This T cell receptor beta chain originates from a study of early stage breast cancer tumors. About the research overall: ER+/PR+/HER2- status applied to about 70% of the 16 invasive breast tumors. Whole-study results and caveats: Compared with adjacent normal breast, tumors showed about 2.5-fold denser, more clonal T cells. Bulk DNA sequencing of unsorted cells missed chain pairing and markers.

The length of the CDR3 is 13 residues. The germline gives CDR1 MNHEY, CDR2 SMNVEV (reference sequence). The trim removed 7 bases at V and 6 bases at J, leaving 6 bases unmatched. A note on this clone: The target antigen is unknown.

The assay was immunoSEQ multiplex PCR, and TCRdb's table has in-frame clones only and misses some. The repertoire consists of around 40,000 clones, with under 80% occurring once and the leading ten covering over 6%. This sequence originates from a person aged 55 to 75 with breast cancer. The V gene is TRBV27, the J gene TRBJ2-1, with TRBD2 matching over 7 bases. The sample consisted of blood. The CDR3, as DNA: TGTGCCAGCAAGGAAGGGGAGGGCAATGAGCAGTTCTTC. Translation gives CASKEGEGNEQFF.